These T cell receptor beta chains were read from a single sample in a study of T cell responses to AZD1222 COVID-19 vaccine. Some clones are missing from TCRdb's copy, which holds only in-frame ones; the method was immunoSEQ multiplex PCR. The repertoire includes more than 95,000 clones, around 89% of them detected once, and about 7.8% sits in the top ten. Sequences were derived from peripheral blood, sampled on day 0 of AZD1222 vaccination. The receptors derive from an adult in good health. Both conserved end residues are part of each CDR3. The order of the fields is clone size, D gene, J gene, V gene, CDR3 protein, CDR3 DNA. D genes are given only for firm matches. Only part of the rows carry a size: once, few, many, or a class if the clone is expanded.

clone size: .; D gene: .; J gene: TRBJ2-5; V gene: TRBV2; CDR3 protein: CAIRDDQETQYF; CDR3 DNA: TGTGCCATCCGGGACGACCAAGAGACCCAGTACTTC
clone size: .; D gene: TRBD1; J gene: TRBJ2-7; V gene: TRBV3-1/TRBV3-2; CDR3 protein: CASSLRGISYEQYF; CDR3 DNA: TGTGCCAGCAGCCTCAGGGGGATCTCCTACGAGCAGTACTTC
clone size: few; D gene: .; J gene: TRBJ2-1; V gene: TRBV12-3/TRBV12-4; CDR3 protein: CASSLLGEQFF; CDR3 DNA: TGTGCCAGCAGTTTATTGGGTGAGCAGTTCTTC
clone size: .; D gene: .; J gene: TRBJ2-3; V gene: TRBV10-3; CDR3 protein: CAIGRVGDADTQYF; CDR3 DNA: TGTGCCATCGGCCGGGTAGGGGATGCAGATACGCAGTATTTT
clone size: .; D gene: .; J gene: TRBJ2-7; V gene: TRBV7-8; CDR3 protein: CASSHSRATYEQYF; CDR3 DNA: TGTGCCAGCAGCCATAGCAGGGCCACCTACGAGCAGTACTTC
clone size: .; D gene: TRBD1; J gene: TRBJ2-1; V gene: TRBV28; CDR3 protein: CASSYRGNEQFF; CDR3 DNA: TGTGCCAGCAGTTACAGGGGCAATGAGCAGTTCTTC
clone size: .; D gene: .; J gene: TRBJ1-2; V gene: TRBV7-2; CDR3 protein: CASSLLGATLDGYTF; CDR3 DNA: TGTGCCAGCAGCCTCCTAGGGGCGACCTTGGATGGCTACACCTTC
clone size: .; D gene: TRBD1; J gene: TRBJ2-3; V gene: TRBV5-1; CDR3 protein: CASSYDRVTDTQYF; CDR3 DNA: TGCGCCAGCAGCTATGACAGGGTTACAGATACGCAGTATTTT
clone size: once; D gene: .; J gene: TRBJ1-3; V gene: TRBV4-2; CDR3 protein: CASSQRDLSGNTIYF; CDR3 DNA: TGTGCCAGCAGCCAACGGGATCTCTCTGGAAACACCATATATTTT
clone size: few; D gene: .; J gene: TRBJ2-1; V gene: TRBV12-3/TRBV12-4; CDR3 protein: CASSLGLTEQFF; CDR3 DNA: TGTGCCAGCAGTTTAGGACTAACCGAGCAGTTCTTC
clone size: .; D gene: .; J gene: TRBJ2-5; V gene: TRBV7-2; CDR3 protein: CASRLDQETQYF; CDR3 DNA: TGTGCCAGCAGACTGGACCAAGAGACCCAGTACTTC
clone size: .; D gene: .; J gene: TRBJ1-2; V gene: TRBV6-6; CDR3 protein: CASRPGQIYGYTF; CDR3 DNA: TGTGCCAGCAGACCCGGACAGATCTATGGCTACACCTTC
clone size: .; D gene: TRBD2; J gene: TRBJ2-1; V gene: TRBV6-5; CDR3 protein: CASRLAGATYNEQFF; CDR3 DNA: TGTGCCAGCAGGCTAGCGGGGGCAACCTACAATGAGCAGTTCTTC
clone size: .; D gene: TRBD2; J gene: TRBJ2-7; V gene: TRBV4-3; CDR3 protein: CASSPPTSGGSSYEQYF; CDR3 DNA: TGCGCCAGCTCCCCCCCGACTAGCGGGGGGAGCTCCTACGAGCAGTACTTC
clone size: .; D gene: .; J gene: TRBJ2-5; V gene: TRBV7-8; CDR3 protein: CASSSSGTQYF; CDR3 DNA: TGTGCCAGCAGCTCGAGTGGGACCCAGTACTTC
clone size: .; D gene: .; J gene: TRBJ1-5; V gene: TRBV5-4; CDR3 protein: CASSLAGRDQPQHF; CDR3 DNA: TGTGCCAGCAGCTTGGCGGGGAGGGATCAGCCCCAGCATTTT
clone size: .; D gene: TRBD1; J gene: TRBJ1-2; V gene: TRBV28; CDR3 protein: CASSLPLGTAYGYTF; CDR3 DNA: TGTGCCAGCAGTTTACCCCTTGGGACAGCCTATGGCTACACCTTC
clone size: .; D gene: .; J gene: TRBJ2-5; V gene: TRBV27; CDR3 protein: CASSPGGLTQYF; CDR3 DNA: TGTGCCAGCAGTCCGGGGGGCCTGACCCAGTACTTC
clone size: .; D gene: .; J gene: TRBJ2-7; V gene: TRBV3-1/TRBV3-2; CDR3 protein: CASSHASFFGSYEQYF; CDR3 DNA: TGTGCCAGCAGCCATGCCAGTTTTTTCGGCTCCTACGAGCAGTACTTC
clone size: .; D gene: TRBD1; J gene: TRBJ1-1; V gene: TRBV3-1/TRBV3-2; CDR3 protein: CASSQEDWTGSNPRVNTEAFF; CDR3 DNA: TGTGCCAGCAGCCAAGAAGATTGGACAGGGTCCAACCCGAGAGTGAACACTGAAGCTTTCTTT
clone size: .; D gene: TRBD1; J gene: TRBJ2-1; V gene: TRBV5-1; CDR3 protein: CASSFSGGINEQFF; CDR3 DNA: TGCGCCAGCAGCTTCTCAGGGGGAATAAATGAGCAGTTCTTC
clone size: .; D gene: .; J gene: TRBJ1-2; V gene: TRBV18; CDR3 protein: CASSPPGPHYGYTF; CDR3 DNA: TGTGCCAGCTCACCCCCTGGACCCCACTATGGCTACACCTTC
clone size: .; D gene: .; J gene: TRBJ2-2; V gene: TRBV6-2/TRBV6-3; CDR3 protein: CASSSSGELTGELFF; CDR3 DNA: TGTGCCAGCAGCTCCTCGGGCGAGCTCACCGGGGAGCTGTTTTTT
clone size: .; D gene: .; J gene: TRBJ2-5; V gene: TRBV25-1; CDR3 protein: CASSEGGGKGTQYF; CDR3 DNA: TGTGCCAGCAGTGAAGGAGGGGGGAAGGGGACCCAGTACTTC
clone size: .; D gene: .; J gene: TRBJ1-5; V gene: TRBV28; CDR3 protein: CASSLGGAGSNQPQHF; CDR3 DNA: TGTGCCAGCAGTTTGGGAGGCGCGGGGAGCAATCAGCCCCAGCATTTT
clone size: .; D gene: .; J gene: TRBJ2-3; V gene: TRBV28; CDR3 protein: CASRNGGITDTQYF; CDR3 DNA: TGTGCCAGCAGGAACGGGGGTATCACAGATACGCAGTATTTT
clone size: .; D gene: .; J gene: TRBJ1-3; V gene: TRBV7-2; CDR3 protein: CASSPDRTGNTIYF; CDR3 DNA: TGTGCCAGCAGTCCAGACCGAACCGGAAACACCATATATTTT
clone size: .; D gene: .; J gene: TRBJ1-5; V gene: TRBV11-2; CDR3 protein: CASSLGEEQPQHF; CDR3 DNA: TGTGCCAGCAGCTTGGGGGAGGAACAGCCCCAGCATTTT
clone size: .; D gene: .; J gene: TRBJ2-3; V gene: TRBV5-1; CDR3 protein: CASSPDTDTQYF; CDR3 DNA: TGCGCCAGCAGCCCGGACACAGATACGCAGTATTTT
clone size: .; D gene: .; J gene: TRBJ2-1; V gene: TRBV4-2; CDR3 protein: CASSPYTKEQFF; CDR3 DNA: TGTGCCAGCAGCCCCTACACGAAGGAGCAGTTCTTC
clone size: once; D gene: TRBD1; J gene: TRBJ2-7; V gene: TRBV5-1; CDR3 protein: CASGPGTGAPEQYF; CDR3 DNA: TGCGCCAGCGGGCCAGGGACAGGGGCTCCCGAGCAGTACTTC
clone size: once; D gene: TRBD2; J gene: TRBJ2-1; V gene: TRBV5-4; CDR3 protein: CASSQSTSGVYNEQFF; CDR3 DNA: TGTGCCAGCAGCCAATCGACTAGCGGGGTTTACAATGAGCAGTTCTTC
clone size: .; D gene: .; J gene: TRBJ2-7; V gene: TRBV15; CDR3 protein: CATSRGSQGSYEQYF; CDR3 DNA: TGTGCCACCAGCAGAGGGTCTCAGGGGTCCTACGAGCAGTACTTC
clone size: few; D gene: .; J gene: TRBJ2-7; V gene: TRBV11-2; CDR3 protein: CASSLKGSYEQYF; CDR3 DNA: TGTGCCAGCAGCTTGAAGGGGTCCTACGAGCAGTACTTC
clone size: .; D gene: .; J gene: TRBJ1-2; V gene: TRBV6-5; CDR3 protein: CASAQGFGGYTF; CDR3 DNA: TGTGCCAGCGCACAGGGATTTGGGGGCTACACCTTC
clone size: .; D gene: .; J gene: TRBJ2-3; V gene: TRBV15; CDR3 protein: CATRQPPTDTQYF; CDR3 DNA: TGTGCCACCCGACAACCGCCCACCGATACGCAGTATTTT
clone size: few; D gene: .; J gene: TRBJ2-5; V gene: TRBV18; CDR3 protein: CASSPRGAGETQYF; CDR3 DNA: TGTGCCAGCTCACCACGGGGCGCCGGGGAGACCCAGTACTTC
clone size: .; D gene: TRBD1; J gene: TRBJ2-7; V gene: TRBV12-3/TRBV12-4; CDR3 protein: CASSRGQQNWDF; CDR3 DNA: TGTGCCAGCAGCCGGGGACAGCAAAATTGGGACTTC
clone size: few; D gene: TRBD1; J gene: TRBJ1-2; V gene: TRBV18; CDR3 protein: CASSLGQGDIYGYTF; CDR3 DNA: TGTGCCAGCTCACTGGGACAGGGGGACATCTATGGCTACACCTTC
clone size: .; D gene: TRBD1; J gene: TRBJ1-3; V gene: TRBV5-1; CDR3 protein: CARGGAQGAEGNTIYF; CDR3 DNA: TGCGCCAGGGGCGGTGCACAGGGGGCTGAGGGAAACACCATATATTTT
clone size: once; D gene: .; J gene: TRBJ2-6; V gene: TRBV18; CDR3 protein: CASSPSGRASSGANVLTF; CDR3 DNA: TGTGCCAGCTCACCATCGGGACGGGCGAGCTCTGGGGCCAACGTCCTGACTTTC
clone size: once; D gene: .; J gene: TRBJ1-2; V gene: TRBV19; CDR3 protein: CASSLAPYGYTF; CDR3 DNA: TGTGCCAGTAGTCTCGCGCCGTATGGCTACACCTTC
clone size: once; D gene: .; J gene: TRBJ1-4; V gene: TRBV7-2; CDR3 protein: CASSFGPRIRVNEKLFF; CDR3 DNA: TGTGCCAGCAGCTTCGGCCCAAGGATTAGAGTTAATGAAAAACTGTTTTTT
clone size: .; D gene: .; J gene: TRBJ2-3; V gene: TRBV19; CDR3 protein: CASSLTGSTDTQYF; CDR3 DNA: TGTGCCAGTAGCCTAACAGGATCCACAGATACGCAGTATTTT
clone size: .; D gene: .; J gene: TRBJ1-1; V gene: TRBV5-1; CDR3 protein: CASRQESRSYTEAFF; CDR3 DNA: TGCGCCAGCAGACAGGAGTCTCGGAGCTACACTGAAGCTTTCTTT
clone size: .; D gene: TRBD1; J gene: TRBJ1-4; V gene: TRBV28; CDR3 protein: CASSPTGDLITNEKLFF; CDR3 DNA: TGTGCCAGCAGTCCGACAGGGGATCTCATAACTAATGAAAAACTGTTTTTT
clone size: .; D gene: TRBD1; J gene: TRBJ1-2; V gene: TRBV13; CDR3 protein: CASSLRTGRYGYTF; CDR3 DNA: TGTGCCAGCAGCTTAAGGACAGGGCGATATGGCTACACCTTC
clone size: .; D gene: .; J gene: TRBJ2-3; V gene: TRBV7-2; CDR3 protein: CASSLVFADTQYF; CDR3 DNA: TGTGCCAGCAGCTTAGTCTTCGCAGATACGCAGTATTTT